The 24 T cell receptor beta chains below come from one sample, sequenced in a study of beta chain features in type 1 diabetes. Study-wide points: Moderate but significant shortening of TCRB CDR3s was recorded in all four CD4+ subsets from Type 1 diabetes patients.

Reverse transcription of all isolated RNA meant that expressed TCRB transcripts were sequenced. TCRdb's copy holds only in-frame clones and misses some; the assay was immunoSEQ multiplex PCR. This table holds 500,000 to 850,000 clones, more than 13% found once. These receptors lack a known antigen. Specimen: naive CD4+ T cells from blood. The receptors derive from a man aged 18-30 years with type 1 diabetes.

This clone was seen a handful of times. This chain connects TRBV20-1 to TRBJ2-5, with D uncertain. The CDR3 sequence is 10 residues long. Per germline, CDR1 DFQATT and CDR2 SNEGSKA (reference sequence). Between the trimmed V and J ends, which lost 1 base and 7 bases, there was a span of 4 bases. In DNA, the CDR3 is TGCAGTGCTAGAGTGCGGACCCAGTACTTC. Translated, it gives CSARVRTQYF.

CDR3 coding DNA: TGCGCCAGCAGCCAAGAGGGGACTAGCGGGAAAAATGAGCAGTTCTTC. Protein sequence: CASSQEGTSGKNEQFF. The chain links TRBV4-3 to TRBJ2-1, with TRBD2 identical over 13 bases. There are 16 residues in the CDR3. J gave up 7 bases and V 0 bases, and 3 bases lay outside the gene matches. The germline gives CDR1 LGHNA, CDR2 YSLEER.

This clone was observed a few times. The CDR3 here is CASTQQGAAGELFF. The CDR3 DNA sequence: TGTGCCAGCACCCAACAGGGGGCCGCCGGGGAGCTGTTTTTT. The genes are TRBV9 and TRBJ2-2; 9 positions match TRBD1. Losses at the gene ends were 6 bases for V and 6 bases for J; bases not matched to a gene: 6. Germline V gene lookup returns CDR1 SGDLS and CDR2 YYNGEE. The CDR3 sequence is 14 residues long.

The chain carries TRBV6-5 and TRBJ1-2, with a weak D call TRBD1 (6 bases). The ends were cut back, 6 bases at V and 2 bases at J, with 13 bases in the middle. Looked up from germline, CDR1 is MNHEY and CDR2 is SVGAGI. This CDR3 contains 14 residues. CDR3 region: CASSSDRINYGYTF. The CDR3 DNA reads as TGTGCCAGCAGCTCCGACAGGATCAACTATGGCTACACCTTC.

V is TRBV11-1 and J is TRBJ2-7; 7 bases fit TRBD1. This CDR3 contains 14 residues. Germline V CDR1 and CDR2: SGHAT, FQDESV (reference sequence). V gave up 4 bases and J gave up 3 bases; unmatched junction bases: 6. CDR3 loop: CASSSGTEYYEQYF. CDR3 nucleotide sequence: TGTGCCAGCAGCTCCGGGACAGAGTACTACGAGCAGTACTTC.

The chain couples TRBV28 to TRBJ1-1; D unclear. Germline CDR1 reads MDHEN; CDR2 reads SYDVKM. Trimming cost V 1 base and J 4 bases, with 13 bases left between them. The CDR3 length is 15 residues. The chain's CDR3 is CASSLLWALGTEAFF. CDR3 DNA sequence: TGTGCCAGCAGTTTATTATGGGCTCTGGGCACTGAAGCTTTCTTT.

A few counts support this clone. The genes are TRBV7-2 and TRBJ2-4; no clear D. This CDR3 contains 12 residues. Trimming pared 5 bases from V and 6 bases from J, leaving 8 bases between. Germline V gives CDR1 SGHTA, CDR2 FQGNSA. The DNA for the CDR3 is TGTGCCAGCAGCCAAGACCGAAACATTCAGTACTTC. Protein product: CASSQDRNIQYF.

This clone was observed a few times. The CDR3 is CASSWRGDEAFF. The CDR3 bases are TGTGCCAGCAGCTGGAGGGGAGATGAAGCTTTCTTT. This sequence joins TRBV11-2 and TRBJ1-1, with D perhaps matching TRBD1 (5 bases). Germline loops: CDR1 SGHAT, CDR2 FQNNGV. With 4 bases removed from V and 7 bases from J, the gap between germline ends came to 10 bases. The CDR3 runs 12 residues.

In DNA form, the CDR3 reads TGTGCCACCAGCAGGGCCCGGTATGCGGGCGCTGAAGCTTTCTTT. As protein: CATSRARYAGAEAFF. The J gene is TRBJ1-1, the V gene TRBV15; D unresolved. Germline CDR1 LNHNV, CDR2 YYDKDF (reference sequence). CDR3 size: 15 residues. Trimming pared 3 bases from V and 6 bases from J, leaving 17 bases between.

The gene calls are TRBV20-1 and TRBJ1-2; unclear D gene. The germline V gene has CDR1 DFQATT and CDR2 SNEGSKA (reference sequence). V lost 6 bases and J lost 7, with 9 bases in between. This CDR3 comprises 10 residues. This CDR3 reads CSAEKGGYTF. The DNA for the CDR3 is TGCAGTGCCGAAAAGGGTGGCTACACCTTC.

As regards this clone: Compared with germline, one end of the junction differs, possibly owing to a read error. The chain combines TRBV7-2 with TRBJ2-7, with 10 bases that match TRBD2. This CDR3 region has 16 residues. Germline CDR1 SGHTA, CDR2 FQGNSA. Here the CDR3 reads CASSLGTSVGQREQYF. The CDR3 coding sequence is TGTGCCAGCAGTTTAGGGACTAGCGTAGGACAACGGGAGCAGTACTTC.

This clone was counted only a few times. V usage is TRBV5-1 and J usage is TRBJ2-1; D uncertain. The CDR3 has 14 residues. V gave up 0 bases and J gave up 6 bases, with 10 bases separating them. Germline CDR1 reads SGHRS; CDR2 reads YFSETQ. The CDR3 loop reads CASSLAEQTNEQFF. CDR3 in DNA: TGCGCCAGCAGCTTGGCCGAACAGACCAATGAGCAGTTCTTC.

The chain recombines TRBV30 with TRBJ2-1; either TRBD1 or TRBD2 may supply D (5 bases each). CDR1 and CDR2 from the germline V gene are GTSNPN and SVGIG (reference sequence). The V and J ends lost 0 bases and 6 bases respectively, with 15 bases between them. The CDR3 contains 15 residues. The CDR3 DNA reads TGTGCCTGGAGTGTACAAGGGGCTGGGAGCAATGAGCAGTTCTTC. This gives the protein CAWSVQGAGSNEQFF.

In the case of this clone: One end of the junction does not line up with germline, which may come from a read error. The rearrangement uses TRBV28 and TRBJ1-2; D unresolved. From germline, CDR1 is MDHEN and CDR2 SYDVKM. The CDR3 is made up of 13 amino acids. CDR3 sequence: CASSYTAYYGYTF. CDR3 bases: TGTGCCAGCAGTTACACAGCGTACTACGGCTACACCTTC.

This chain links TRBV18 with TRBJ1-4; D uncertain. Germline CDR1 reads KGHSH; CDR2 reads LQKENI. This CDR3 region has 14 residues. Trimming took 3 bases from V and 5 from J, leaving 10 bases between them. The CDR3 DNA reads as TGTGCCAGCTCACCCCCATCGGACAATGAAAAACTGTTTTTT. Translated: CASSPPSDNEKLFF.

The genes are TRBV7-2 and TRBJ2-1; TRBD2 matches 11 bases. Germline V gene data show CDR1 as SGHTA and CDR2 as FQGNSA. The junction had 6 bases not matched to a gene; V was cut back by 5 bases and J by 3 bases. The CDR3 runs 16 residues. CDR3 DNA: TGTGCCAGCAGCCCCTCCGGGACTAGCGGCTACAATGAGCAGTTCTTC. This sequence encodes CASSPSGTSGYNEQFF. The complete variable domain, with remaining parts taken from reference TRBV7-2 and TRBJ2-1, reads GAGVSQSPSNKVTEKGKDVELRCDPISGHTALYWYRQSLGQGLEFLIYFQGNSAPDKSGLPSDRFSAERTGGSVSTLTIQRTQQEDSAVYLCASSPSGTSGYNEQFFGPGTRLTVL.

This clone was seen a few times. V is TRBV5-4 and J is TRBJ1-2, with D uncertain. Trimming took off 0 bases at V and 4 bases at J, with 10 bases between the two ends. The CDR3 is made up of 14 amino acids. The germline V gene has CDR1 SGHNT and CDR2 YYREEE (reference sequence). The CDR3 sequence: CASSLGQEGYGYTF. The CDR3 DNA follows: TGTGCCAGCAGCTTGGGGCAGGAAGGCTATGGCTACACCTTC.

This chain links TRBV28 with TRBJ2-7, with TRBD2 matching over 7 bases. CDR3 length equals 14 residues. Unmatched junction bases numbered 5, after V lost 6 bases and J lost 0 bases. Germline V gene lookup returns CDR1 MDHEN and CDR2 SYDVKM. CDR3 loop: CASRHGGSSYEQYF. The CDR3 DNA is TGTGCCAGCAGGCACGGGGGGAGCTCCTACGAGCAGTACTTC.

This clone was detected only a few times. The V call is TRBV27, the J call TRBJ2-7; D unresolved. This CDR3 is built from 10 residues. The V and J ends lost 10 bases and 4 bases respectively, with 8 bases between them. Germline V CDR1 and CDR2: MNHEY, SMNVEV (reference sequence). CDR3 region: CANQMYEQYF. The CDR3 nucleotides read TGTGCCAACCAGATGTACGAGCAGTACTTC.

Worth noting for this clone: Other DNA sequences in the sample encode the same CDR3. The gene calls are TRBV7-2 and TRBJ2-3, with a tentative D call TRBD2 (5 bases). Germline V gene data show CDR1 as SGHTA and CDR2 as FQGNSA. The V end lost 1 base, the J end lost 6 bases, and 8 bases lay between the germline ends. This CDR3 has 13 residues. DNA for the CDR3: TGTGCCAGCAGCTTAGGCAGGACTGATACGCAGTATTTT. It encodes CASSLGRTDTQYF.

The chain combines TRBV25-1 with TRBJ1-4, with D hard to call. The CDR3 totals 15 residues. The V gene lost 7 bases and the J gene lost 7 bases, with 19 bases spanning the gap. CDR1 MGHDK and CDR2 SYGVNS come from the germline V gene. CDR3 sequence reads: CASNPTGFWGEKLFF. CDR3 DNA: TGTGCCAGCAACCCAACGGGGTTCTGGGGTGAAAAACTGTTTTTT.

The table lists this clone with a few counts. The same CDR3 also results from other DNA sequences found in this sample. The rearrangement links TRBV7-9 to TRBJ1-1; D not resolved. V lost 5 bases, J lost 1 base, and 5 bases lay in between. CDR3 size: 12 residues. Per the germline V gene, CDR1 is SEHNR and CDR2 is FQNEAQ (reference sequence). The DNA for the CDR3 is TGTGCCAGCAGCCCACGGAACACTGAAGCTTTCTTT. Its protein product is CASSPRNTEAFF.

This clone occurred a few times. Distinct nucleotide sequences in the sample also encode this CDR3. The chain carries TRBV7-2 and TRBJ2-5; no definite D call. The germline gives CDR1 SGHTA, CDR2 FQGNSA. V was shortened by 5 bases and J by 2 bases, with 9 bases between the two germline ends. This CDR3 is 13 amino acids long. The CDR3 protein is CASSLNAQETQYF. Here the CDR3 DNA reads TGTGCCAGCAGCCTCAACGCACAAGAGACCCAGTACTTC.

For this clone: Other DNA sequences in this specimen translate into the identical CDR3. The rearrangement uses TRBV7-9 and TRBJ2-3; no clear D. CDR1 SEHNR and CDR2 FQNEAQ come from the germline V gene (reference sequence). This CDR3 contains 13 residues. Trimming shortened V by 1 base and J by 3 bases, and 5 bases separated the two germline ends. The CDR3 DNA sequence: TGTGCCAGCAGCTTAGTAGGGACAGATACGCAGTATTTT. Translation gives CASSLVGTDTQYF.